This TCR beta chain was captured by sequencing in a study of T cells in Graves' hyperthyroidism and ophthalmopathy. Across the study: Blood was drawn when the patient was first diagnosed and still untreated.

Each diagnosis drew on symptoms, thyroxine, TRAb, thyroid ultrasound and orbital computed tomography findings. Trimming took 1 base from V and 0 from J, leaving 10 bases between them. Germline CDR1 reads LGHNA; CDR2 reads YNFKEQ. The CDR3 runs to 16 residues. This clonotype was counted between two and nine times. The antigen is not known. Overall study findings and caveats: In simple terms, a model built on 13 V-J features told ophthalmopathy apart from stable hyperthyroidism. Ophthalmopathy was model-predicted a median approximately 6.4 months pre-onset.

RNA transcripts served as the template for amplifying TCR beta CDR3 regions. During a first-round RT-PCR of the TCR CDR3, the HTBI primer set was used. One entry per CDR3 protein results from TCRdb running MiXCR on the multiplex PCR reads. The sample has nearly 600,000 distinct CDR3 sequences; approximately 15% are singletons. This clonotype originated in a woman between 18 and 29 years old with Graves' ophthalmopathy. The sample comprised blood. This chain connects TRBV4-2 to TRBJ2-4, with D unclear. Here the CDR3 DNA reads TGTGCCAGCAGCCAAGGGTCTAAGCCAGCCAAAAACATTCAGTACTTC. Its protein product is CASSQGSKPAKNIQYF.